This TCR beta chain was profiled in a study of blood T cell repertoires in COVID-19. The overall study: The United States, Italy and Spain provided the acute and convalescent COVID-19 samples. T cells, B-cell-depleted T cells, or PBMCs supplied cDNA or gDNA.

Per the original data handling: Amplification of reference gene primers was used by the study to estimate nucleated cell counts. Using immunoSEQ multiplex PCR, the repertoire was profiled, and TCRdb retains in-frame clones only, with some absent. The V and J calls and the clone size are those of that table, but D and trimming were determined from the DNA. Of approximately 240,000 clones in the sample, 70% to 90% are singletons; the top ten hold approximately 12%. The length of the CDR3 is 15 residues. The V gene lost 0 bases and the J gene lost 3 bases, with 9 bases spanning the gap. Germline V gene lookup returns CDR1 SEHNR and CDR2 FQNEAQ (reference sequence).

The V gene is TRBV7-9, the J gene TRBJ2-1; possible D gene TRBD2, 6 bases. Sequencing used peripheral blood. The TCR originated in a woman between 18 and 29 years old who had recovered from COVID-19. The CDR3 here is CASSLAGGFYNEQFF. The CDR3 region has the DNA TGTGCCAGCAGCTTAGCGGGAGGTTTCTACAATGAGCAGTTCTTC.